One and the same sample provided the 5 T cell receptor beta chains below, sequenced in a study of shared clonotypes between healthy human individuals. Clones were sequenced by immunoSEQ multiplex PCR, and TCRdb holds only the in-frame ones, with some missing. In the table there are around 700,000 clones, around 73% of which are singletons. The material sequenced was memory CD4+ T cells sorted from blood. Subset here: CD45RA-negative fraction. Source of these receptors: a woman in her thirties in good health.

The chain uses TRBV9 and TRBJ2-1; D not resolved. Trimming pared 0 bases from V and 3 bases from J, leaving 10 bases between. CDR1 is SGDLS and CDR2 is YYNGEE in the germline V gene. This CDR3 has 15 amino acids. CDR3 amino acids: CASSVGVVHYNEQFF. CDR3 nucleotides: TGTGCCAGCAGCGTAGGGGTAGTTCACTACAATGAGCAGTTCTTC.

This chain links TRBV5-1 with TRBJ2-7; D remains unclear. The CDR3 has 14 amino acids. V was shortened by 0 bases and J by 6 bases, with 13 bases between the two germline ends. The germline V gene encodes CDR1 SGHRS and CDR2 YFSETQ. The CDR3 region is CASSLGRVGTEQYF. The CDR3 nucleotides read TGCGCCAGCAGCTTGGGCCGGGTGGGCACCGAGCAGTACTTC.

This clone was counted between two and nine times. This rearrangement joins TRBV19 to TRBJ2-7; D possibly corresponds to TRBD1 (7 bases). The V gene lost 4 bases and the J gene lost 3 bases, with 16 bases spanning the gap. This CDR3 has 15 amino acids. Germline CDR1 LNHDA, CDR2 SQIVND (reference sequence). The CDR3 region is CASSKSGGQNYEQYF. The CDR3 coding sequence is TGTGCCAGTAGTAAATCCGGGGGACAGAACTACGAGCAGTACTTC.

The CDR3 bases are TGTGCCAGCAGTGAAGGAGGGACAGACACCGGGGAGCTGTTTTTT. It encodes CASSEGGTDTGELFF. This chain uses TRBV6-1 with TRBJ2-2, with 7 bases that match TRBD1. The V gene's germline CDR1 is MNHNS and CDR2 SASEGT. Unmatched junction bases numbered 2, after V lost 1 base and J lost 3 bases. This CDR3 spans 15 amino acids.

The V and J genes are TRBV5-1 and TRBJ2-5, with TRBD2 identical over 11 bases. Germline CDR1 is SGHRS and CDR2 is YFSETQ. The CDR3 loop spans 17 amino acids. V shed 9 bases, J shed 5 bases, and the junction held 18 bases outside the gene matches. The CDR3 DNA is TGCGCCACCTGCCTTGCTAGCGGGAGGCGCTGTTGGGAGACCCAGTACTTC. Amino acid sequence: CATCLASGRRCWETQYF. Together with reference TRBV5-1 and TRBJ2-5, the CDR3 gives the full variable domain: KAGVTQTPRYLIKTRGQQVTLSCSPISGHRSVSWYQQTPGQGLQFLFEYFSETQRNKGNFPGRFSGRQFSNSRSEMNVSTLELGDSALYLCATCLASGRRCWETQYFGPGTRLLVL.